Following are 27 T cell receptor beta chains from one sample sequenced in a study of blood T cells in healthy people across ages. Through a sample-barcoded 5' primer and a J-beta primer mix, a second PCR was run for about 7 to 12 cycles. TCRdb re-called the 5' RACE reads with MiXCR, one entry per CDR3 protein. This table holds 550,000 to 650,000 distinct CDR3 sequences, over 25% found once. These sequences were also reported in another study, on T cells of mothers and their children.

Material for sequencing was blood. The origin of the receptors is a boy between 2 and 10 years old in good health.

V is TRBV27 and J is TRBJ2-2; D is undetermined. This CDR3 is built from 12 residues. Germline V gene data show CDR1 as MNHEY and CDR2 as SMNVEV (reference sequence). V gave up 2 bases and J gave up 7 bases, with 5 bases separating them. The DNA for the CDR3 is TGTGCCAGCAGTTTAAGGCACGGGGAGCTGTTTTTT. Translation: CASSLRHGELFF.

The chain carries TRBV7-9 and TRBJ1-3; no clear D gene. The V and J ends lost 3 bases and 1 base respectively, with 7 bases between them. Looked up from germline, CDR1 is SEHNR and CDR2 is FQNEAQ (reference sequence). The CDR3 covers 14 residues. The CDR3 DNA sequence: TGTGCCAGCAGCTTCCCAGAATCTGGAAACACCATATATTTT. Its protein is CASSFPESGNTIYF.

J is TRBJ1-4 and V is TRBV7-9; possibly TRBD1 for D (5 bases). With 5 bases removed from V and 8 bases from J, the gap between germline ends came to 18 bases. The CDR3 totals 15 residues. The germline V gene encodes CDR1 SEHNR and CDR2 FQNEAQ (reference sequence). The CDR3 loop reads CASSQEEGLLEKLFF. The CDR3 nucleotides read TGTGCCAGCAGCCAAGAGGAGGGACTTTTAGAAAAACTGTTTTTT.

This clonotype has only a few counts. The rearrangement links TRBV5-1 to TRBJ2-5, with 13 bases aligning to TRBD2. The J call may not be correct, given that the DNA end is closer to TRBJ2-1. Germline V gene lookup returns CDR1 SGHRS and CDR2 YFSETQ. The CDR3 consists of 16 residues. The CDR3 coding sequence is TGCGCCAGCAGATTCGGACTAGCGGGAGAGGGGAGTGAGCAGTTCTTC. It encodes CASRFGLAGEGSEQFF.

The J gene is TRBJ2-5, the V gene TRBV7-9; D tentatively fits TRBD1 or TRBD2 (5 bases each). Per germline, CDR1 SEHNR and CDR2 FQNEAQ (reference sequence). This CDR3 has 16 residues. Trimming pared 3 bases from V and 5 bases from J, leaving 19 bases between. CDR3 amino acids: CASSFGTNFLRETQYF. As DNA, the CDR3 is TGTGCCAGCAGCTTTGGGACCAACTTCCTTCGGGAGACCCAGTACTTC. Complete variable domain (other parts from reference TRBV7-9 and TRBJ2-5): DTGVSQNPRHKITKRGQNVTFRCDPISEHNRLYWYRQTLGQGPEFLTYFQNEAQLEKSRLLSDRFSAERPKGSFSTLEIQRTEQGDSAMYLCASSFGTNFLRETQYFGPGTRLLVL.

This clonotype was found many times. The chain joins TRBV30 to TRBJ1-4, with D perhaps TRBD1 (5 bases). V was clipped by 3 bases and J by 3 bases, with 11 bases between them. The CDR3 totals 14 residues. Looked up from germline, CDR1 is GTSNPN and CDR2 is SVGIG (reference sequence). The DNA of the CDR3 is TGTGCCTGGAGCCCCCCGGGGGCTAATGAAAAACTGTTTTTT. Translating gives CAWSPPGANEKLFF.

The chain recombines TRBV30 with TRBJ2-7; possibly TRBD2 for D (5 bases). The last part of the DNA fits TRBJ2-5 better; the J call may be wrong. The germline V gene encodes CDR1 GTSNPN and CDR2 SVGIG (reference sequence). The CDR3 loop spans 13 amino acids. In nucleotides, the CDR3 is TGTGCCTCCCTCGACGGGGATGCAGAGACCCAGTACTTC. Amino acids: CASLDGDAETQYF.

This clonotype was detected only once. The V gene is TRBV20-1, the J gene TRBJ2-5; unclear D gene. Per the germline V gene, CDR1 is DFQATT and CDR2 is SNEGSKA (reference sequence). Trimming left V 0 bases short and J 4 bases short, with 6 bases between. The CDR3 extends over 12 amino acids. CDR3 DNA: TGCAGTGCTAGAGATCTTATAGAGACCCAGTACTTC. Translating gives CSARDLIETQYF.

This clonotype was detected only a few times. The chain links TRBV29-1 to TRBJ1-4, with D possibly matching TRBD1 (5 bases). V lost 2 bases and J lost 12, with 19 bases in between. The germline CDR1 and CDR2 sequences are SQVTM and ANQGSEA. This CDR3 spans 14 amino acids. In nucleotides, the CDR3 is TGCAGCGTTGAACCGGATCACAGGCATAGGGAACTGTTTTTT. Translated: CSVEPDHRHRELFF. The full variable domain, with the rest looked up from reference TRBV29-1 and TRBJ1-4, is SAVISQKPSRDICQRGTSLTIQCQVDSQVTMMFWYRQQPGQSLTLIATANQGSEATYESGFVIDKFPISRPNLTFSTLTVSNMSPEDSSIYLCSVEPDHRHRELFFGSGTQLSVL.

The V and J genes are TRBV19 and TRBJ1-1; 7 bases agree with TRBD1. CDR3 size: 13 residues. V gave up 3 bases and J gave up 8 bases; unmatched junction bases: 6. Germline lookup yields CDR1 LNHDA and CDR2 SQIVND (reference sequence). The CDR3 region is CASSMFGTVEAFF. The CDR3 nucleotides are TGTGCCAGTAGTATGTTCGGGACAGTAGAAGCTTTCTTT.

This clonotype came up a few times. The genes are TRBV4-3 and TRBJ2-2, with D perhaps matching TRBD2 (7 bases). CDR1 is LGHNA, CDR2 YSLEER, per germline. This CDR3 has 15 residues. V was trimmed by 0 bases and J by 6 bases, leaving 11 bases between them. As DNA, the CDR3 is TGCGCCAGCAGCCAAGATGGGGGGGCTGCCGGGGAGCTGTTTTTT. It translates to CASSQDGGAAGELFF.

V usage is TRBV20-1 and J usage is TRBJ2-5; 7 positions agree with TRBD2. The DNA matches TRBJ2-7 better at its end, which makes the J call doubtful. The CDR3 loop spans 15 amino acids. Germline-derived CDR1 and CDR2 are DFQATT and SNEGSKA (reference sequence). The CDR3 nucleotides are TGCAGTGCTAGAGATCCGGGCGGGAGCGGGTACGAGCAGTACTTC. Its protein product is CSARDPGGSGYEQYF.

This clonotype was picked up a small number of times. V is TRBV20-1 and J is TRBJ2-1; 7 bases are a match to TRBD2. With V trimmed by 0 bases and J by 3 bases, 8 bases remained unmatched. The V gene's germline CDR1 is DFQATT and CDR2 SNEGSKA (reference sequence). CDR3 length equals 16 residues. CDR3 DNA sequence: TGCAGTGCTAGAGAAGTACGGGGGGTACTCTACAATGAGCAGTTCTTC. The encoded protein is CSAREVRGVLYNEQFF.

Only a few counts were recorded for this clonotype. The chain uses TRBV15 and TRBJ2-1; D is uncertain. CDR1 is LNHNV and CDR2 is YYDKDF in the germline V gene (reference sequence). The V end was cut by 4 bases, the J end by 0 bases, with 10 bases between. The CDR3 has 15 residues. The CDR3 bases are TGTGCCACCAGCACTACGCAAAGCTCCTACAATGAGCAGTTCTTC. Translating gives CATSTTQSSYNEQFF.

This clonotype was counted a few times. V gene TRBV9 combines with J gene TRBJ2-2, with a tentative D call TRBD1 (6 bases). The V gene's germline CDR1 is SGDLS and CDR2 YYNGEE. The CDR3 is 15 amino acids. Trimming removed 2 bases at V and 5 bases at J, with 13 bases between. CDR3 coding DNA: TGTGCCAGCAGCGTTGGCCAGCAGGGGACCGGGGAGCTGTTTTTT. Encoded protein: CASSVGQQGTGELFF. Filled out from reference TRBV9 and TRBJ2-2, the complete variable domain reads DSGVTQTPKHLITATGQRVTLRCSPRSGDLSVYWYQQSLDQGLQFLIQYYNGEERAKGNILERFSAQQFPDLHSELNLSSLELGDSALYFCASSVGQQGTGELFFGEGSRLTVL.

Only a few counts were recorded for this clonotype. The rearrangement links TRBV15 to TRBJ2-7; D not resolved. V lost 0 bases, J lost 6 bases, and 9 bases lay in between. CDR1 is LNHNV and CDR2 is YYDKDF in the germline V gene (reference sequence). The CDR3 has 13 amino acids. The CDR3 here is CATSRDRQPEQYF. The CDR3 DNA sequence: TGTGCCACCAGCAGAGACCGGCAGCCCGAGCAGTACTTC.

V usage is TRBV7-8 and J usage is TRBJ2-5, with 10 bases fitting TRBD2. The V and J ends lost 1 base and 2 bases, in that order; junction bases with no gene match: 10. The length of the CDR3 is 18 residues. Germline V gene lookup returns CDR1 SGHVS and CDR2 FQNEAQ. The DNA for the CDR3 is TGTGCCAGCAGCTTAGTGGAACTAGCGGGGAGGGTACAAGAGACCCAGTACTTC. Protein product: CASSLVELAGRVQETQYF.

The CDR3 sequence is CANVRPSGNTIYF. The CDR3 DNA follows: TGTGCTAACGTCCGGCCGTCTGGAAACACCATATATTTT. The rearrangement links TRBV30 to TRBJ1-3; D gene ambiguous. The CDR3 contains 13 residues. CDR1 GTSNPN and CDR2 SVGIG come from the germline V gene (reference sequence). The full variable domain, in which reference TRBV30 and TRBJ1-3 provide the parts outside the CDR3, is SQTIHQWPATLVQPVGSPLSLECTVEGTSNPNLYWYRQAAGRGLQLLFYSVGIGQISSEVPQNLSASRPQDRQFILSSKKLLLSDSGFYLCANVRPSGNTIYFGEGSWLTVV.

The CDR3 region is CSVEISGRNEQFF. CDR3 DNA sequence: TGCAGCGTTGAAATTAGCGGGAGAAATGAGCAGTTCTTC. The chain joins TRBV29-1 to TRBJ2-1, with 9 bases aligning to TRBD2. Germline V gene data show CDR1 as SQVTM and CDR2 as ANQGSEA. Trimming cost V 2 bases and J 7 bases; bases outside gene matches: 3. The CDR3 length is 13 residues.

This chain joins TRBV19 and TRBJ1-5, with D perhaps TRBD1 (6 bases). Germline-derived CDR1 and CDR2 are LNHDA and SQIVND (reference sequence). The CDR3 contains 15 residues. The V gene lost 5 bases and the J gene lost 5 bases, with 16 bases spanning the gap. In DNA, the CDR3 is TGTGCCAGTAGTTCTCGGACAGAAGGACATCAGCCCCAGCATTTT. Protein sequence: CASSSRTEGHQPQHF.

CDR3 coding DNA: TGTGCCAGCTCACCACCGGTGGGGCAGGGCCGACCAAATGGCTACACCTTC. This encodes CASSPPVGQGRPNGYTF. The V and J genes are TRBV18 and TRBJ1-2; D possibly corresponds to TRBD1 (5 bases). Per the germline V gene, CDR1 is KGHSH and CDR2 is LQKENI. V shed 0 bases and J shed 6 bases, with 20 bases lying between them. This CDR3 has 17 amino acids.

The CDR3 coding sequence is TGTGCCAGCAGCCCCTTTCCGGGGGCCGTTAATGAGCAGTTCTTC. Protein sequence: CASSPFPGAVNEQFF. The chain links TRBV3-1 to TRBJ2-1; D tentatively fits TRBD1 or TRBD2 (6 bases each). The germline V and J ends were trimmed by 4 bases and 7 bases, with 17 bases remaining between them. Germline CDR1 LGHDT, CDR2 YNNKEL (reference sequence). This CDR3 has 15 amino acids.

This clonotype has more than one count but fewer than ten. V usage is TRBV7-9 and J usage is TRBJ2-5; 11 nucleotides line up with TRBD2. Germline CDR1 reads SEHNR; CDR2 reads FQNEAQ (reference sequence). The junction had 7 bases not matched to a gene; V was cut back by 6 bases and J by 10 bases. The CDR3 length is 13 residues. The CDR3 bases are TGTGCCAGCAGTAAACTAGCGGGAGCGATCCAGTACTTC. Translated, it gives CASSKLAGAIQYF.

This clonotype turned up a few times. The chain employs TRBV7-2 and TRBJ2-5; the D gene is possibly TRBD2 (6 bases). The V gene's germline CDR1 is SGHTA and CDR2 FQGNSA. V shed 5 bases and J shed 5 bases, with 15 bases lying between them. CDR3 size: 14 residues. The CDR3 DNA sequence: TGTGCCAGCAGCCTAGGGACTTCCCGGGAGACCCAGTACTTC. Protein product: CASSLGTSRETQYF.

The table lists this clonotype with a few counts. V gene TRBV24-1 combines with J gene TRBJ1-2; D gene ambiguous. Germline V gene lookup returns CDR1 KGHDR and CDR2 SFDVKD. The CDR3 runs 15 residues. V lost 0 bases and J lost 4, with 11 bases in between. The CDR3 region is CATSDLQEGPYGYTF. The CDR3 DNA is TGTGCCACCAGTGATTTGCAGGAGGGCCCCTATGGCTACACCTTC.

This clonotype was recorded only once. This is likely a read error, given that the CDR3 carries no conserved phenylalanine or tryptophan at its end. Because the CDR3's place on the DNA is in doubt, the DNA is left out and the CDR3 is given as listed by TCRdb. The V call is TRBV29-1, the J call TRBJ1-2. Germline V gene sequence: CDR1 SQVTM, CDR2 ANQGSEA. The CDR3 is made up of 8 amino acids, end residues included. CDR3 sequence reads: CSVAGGVI.

This clonotype was observed a single time. J is TRBJ2-2 and V is TRBV14, with D tentatively TRBD1 (6 bases). Deletions cut 4 bases from V and 5 bases from J, with 14 bases between. Germline loops: CDR1 SGHDN, CDR2 FVKESK. The CDR3 has 15 residues. The CDR3: CASSRRDIRTGELFF. The DNA of the CDR3 is TGTGCCAGCAGCCGCCGGGACATAAGGACCGGGGAGCTGTTTTTT.